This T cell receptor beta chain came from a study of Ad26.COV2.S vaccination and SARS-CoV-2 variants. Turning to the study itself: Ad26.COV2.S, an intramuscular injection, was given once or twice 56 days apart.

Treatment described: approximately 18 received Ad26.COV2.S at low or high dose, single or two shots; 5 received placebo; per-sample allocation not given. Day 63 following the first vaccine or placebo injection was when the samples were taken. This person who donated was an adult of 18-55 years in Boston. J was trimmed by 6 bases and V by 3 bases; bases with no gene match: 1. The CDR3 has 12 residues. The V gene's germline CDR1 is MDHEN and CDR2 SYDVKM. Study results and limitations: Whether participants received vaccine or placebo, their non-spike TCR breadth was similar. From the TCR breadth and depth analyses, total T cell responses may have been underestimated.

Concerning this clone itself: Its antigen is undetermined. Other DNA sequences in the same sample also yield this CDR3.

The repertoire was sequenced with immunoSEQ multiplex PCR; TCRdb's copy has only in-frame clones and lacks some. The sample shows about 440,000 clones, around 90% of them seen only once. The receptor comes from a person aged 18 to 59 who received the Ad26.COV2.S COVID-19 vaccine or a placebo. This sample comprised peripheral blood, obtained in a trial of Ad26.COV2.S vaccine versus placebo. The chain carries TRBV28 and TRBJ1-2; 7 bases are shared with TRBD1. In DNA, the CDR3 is TGTGCCAGCAGTTTCAGGGGGGATGGCTACACCTTC. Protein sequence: CASSFRGDGYTF.